The clone carrying this T cell receptor beta chain was counted a few times. No antigen is known for it. The ends lost 3 bases at V and 5 bases at J; junction bases unmatched: 8. The germline V gene has CDR1 MDHEN and CDR2 SYDVKM. The CDR3 has 15 amino acids. The sample is drawn from a study of CD8 T cells in ankylosing spondylitis. A quantitative 5'-RACE method, one with molecular barcodes, was used to make TCR beta libraries. MiXCR, applied by TCRdb to the 5' RACE reads, yields one record per CDR3 protein. The sample holds hundreds of thousands of distinct CDR3 sequences; approximately 12% are singletons and the top ten take just over 0.5%. Study-level points and caveats: Matched ankylosing spondylitis synovial fluid reportedly showed significant enrichment of disease-linked clones. Past studies reported some motif variants in reactive arthritis synovial fluid and blood. Ankylosing spondylitis blood appeared to be characterized by a TCR beta motif of eight or nine highly homologous variants. CD8+ disease-linked clones were present at relatively low frequencies in blood.

The TCR was taken from a male donor with ankylosing spondylitis. Sequenced material: blood, either unsorted or a sorted T cell fraction (not recorded which). The chain links TRBV28 to TRBJ2-7; TRBD2 matches at 9 bases. As DNA, the CDR3 is TGTGCCAGCAGTTTTTCCGGGACTAGCTTCCACGAGCAGTACTTC. Translating it yields CASSFSGTSFHEQYF.